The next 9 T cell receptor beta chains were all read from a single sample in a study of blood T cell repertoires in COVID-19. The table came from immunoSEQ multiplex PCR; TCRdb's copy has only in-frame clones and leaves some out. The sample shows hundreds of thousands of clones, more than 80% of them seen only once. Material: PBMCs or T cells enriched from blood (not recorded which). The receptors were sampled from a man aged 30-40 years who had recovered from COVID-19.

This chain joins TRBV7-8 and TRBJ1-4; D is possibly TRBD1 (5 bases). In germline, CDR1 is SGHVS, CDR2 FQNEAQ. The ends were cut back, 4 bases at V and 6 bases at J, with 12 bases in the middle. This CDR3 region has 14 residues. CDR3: CASSSREGDEKLFF. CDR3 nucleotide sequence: TGTGCCAGCAGCTCCAGGGAGGGAGATGAAAAACTGTTTTTT.

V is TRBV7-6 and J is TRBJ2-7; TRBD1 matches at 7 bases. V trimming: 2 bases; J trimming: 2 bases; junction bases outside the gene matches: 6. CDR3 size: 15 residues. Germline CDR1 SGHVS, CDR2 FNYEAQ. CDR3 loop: CASSLNTGETYEQYF. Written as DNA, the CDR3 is TGTGCCAGCAGCTTAAACACAGGGGAGACCTACGAGCAGTACTTC.

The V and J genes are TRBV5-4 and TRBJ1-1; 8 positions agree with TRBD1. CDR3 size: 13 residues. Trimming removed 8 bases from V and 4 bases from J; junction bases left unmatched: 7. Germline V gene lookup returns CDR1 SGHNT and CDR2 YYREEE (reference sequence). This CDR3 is CASGQGGSTEAFF. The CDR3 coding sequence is TGTGCCAGTGGACAGGGCGGATCCACTGAAGCTTTCTTT.

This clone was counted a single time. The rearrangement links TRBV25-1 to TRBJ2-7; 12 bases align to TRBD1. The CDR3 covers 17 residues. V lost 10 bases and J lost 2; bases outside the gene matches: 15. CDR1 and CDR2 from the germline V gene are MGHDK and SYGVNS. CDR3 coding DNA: TGTGCCACTGCGGGACAGGGGGCTAGCGGAGGGCCCTACGAGCAGTACTTC. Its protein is CATAGQGASGGPYEQYF.

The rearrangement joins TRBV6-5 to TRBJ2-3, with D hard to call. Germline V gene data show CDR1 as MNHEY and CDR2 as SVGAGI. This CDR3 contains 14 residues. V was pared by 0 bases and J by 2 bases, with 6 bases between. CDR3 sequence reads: CASSYSHFTDTQYF. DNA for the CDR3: TGTGCCAGCAGTTACTCCCATTTCACAGATACGCAGTATTTT.

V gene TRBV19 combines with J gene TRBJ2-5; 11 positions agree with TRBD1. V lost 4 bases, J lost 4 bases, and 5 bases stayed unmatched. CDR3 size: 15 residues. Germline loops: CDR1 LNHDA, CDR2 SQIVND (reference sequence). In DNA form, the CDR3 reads TGTGCCAGTAGTACGACCGGGACAGGGGGAGAGACCCAGTACTTC. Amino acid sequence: CASSTTGTGGETQYF.

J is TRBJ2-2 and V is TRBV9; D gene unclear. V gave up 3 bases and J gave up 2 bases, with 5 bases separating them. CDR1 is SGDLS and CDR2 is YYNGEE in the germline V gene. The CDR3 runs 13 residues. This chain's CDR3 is CASSAGNTGELFF. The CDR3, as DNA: TGTGCCAGCAGCGCAGGAAACACCGGGGAGCTGTTTTTT. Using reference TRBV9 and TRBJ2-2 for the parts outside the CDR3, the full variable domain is DSGVTQTPKHLITATGQRVTLRCSPRSGDLSVYWYQQSLDQGLQFLIQYYNGEERAKGNILERFSAQQFPDLHSELNLSSLELGDSALYFCASSAGNTGELFFGEGSRLTVL.

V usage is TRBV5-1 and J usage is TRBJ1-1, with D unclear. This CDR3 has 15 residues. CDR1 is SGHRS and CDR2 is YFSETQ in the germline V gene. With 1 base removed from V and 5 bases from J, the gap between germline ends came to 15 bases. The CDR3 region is CASSLISSGETEAFF. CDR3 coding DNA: TGCGCCAGCAGCTTGATAAGCTCGGGTGAGACTGAAGCTTTCTTT.

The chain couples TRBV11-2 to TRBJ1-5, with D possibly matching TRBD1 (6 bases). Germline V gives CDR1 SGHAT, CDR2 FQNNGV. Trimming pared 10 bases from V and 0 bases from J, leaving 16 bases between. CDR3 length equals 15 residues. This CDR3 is CANRGGTYSNQPQHF. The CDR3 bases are TGTGCCAATAGAGGGGGAACTTATAGCAATCAGCCCCAGCATTTT.